This paragraph reports one TCR beta chain. This sample was taken from a study of T cell responses to AZD1222 COVID-19 vaccine. Sequenced by immunoSEQ multiplex PCR; TCRdb stores in-frame clones only, minus some. The sample consists of roughly 200,000 clones, more than 85% of them appearing once. Germline CDR1 reads MNHEY; CDR2 reads SMNVEV (reference sequence). Trimming took 6 bases from V and 8 from J, leaving 16 bases between them. This CDR3 is built from 13 residues. The input for sequencing was peripheral blood, taken 28 days after the second AZD1222 dose. The sequence was obtained from an adult who received the AZD1222 COVID-19 vaccine. This sequence joins TRBV27 and TRBJ1-1, with D unresolved. CDR3 protein: CASSLEVGGEAFF. CDR3 DNA: TGTGCCAGCAGCTTGGAGGTAGGAGGCGAAGCTTTCTTT.